The sequence of this T cell receptor beta chain was determined in a study of beta chain features in type 1 diabetes. Study-level results: Shorter TCRB CDR3s, moderately but significantly so, marked every one of the four CD4+ subsets in Type 1 diabetes patients.

The ends were cut back, 6 bases at V and 5 bases at J, with 13 bases in the middle. The CDR3 loop spans 13 amino acids. Per germline, CDR1 SNHLY and CDR2 FYNNEI. TCRB transcripts that were expressed got sequenced, as all of the isolated RNA had been reverse transcribed. This table comes from immunoSEQ multiplex PCR, and its TCRdb copy is limited to in-frame clones, with some not included. The sample consists of about 740,000 clones, under 15% of them appearing once. There are a few counts of this clone. Antigen specificity is unknown. The gene calls are TRBV2 and TRBJ2-5; D is possibly TRBD1 (5 bases). Sequenced input: naive CD4+ T cells from blood. This clonotype was obtained from a man younger than 35 with type 1 diabetes. Here the CDR3 DNA reads TGTGCCAGCAGGATGTACCCAGGGGAGACCCAGTACTTC. It specifies CASRMYPGETQYF.